Sequencing of this T cell receptor (beta chain) was carried out in a study of blood T cell repertoires in COVID-19 (dated by TCRdb to the early 2020s). Study-level background: Samples covering the acute and convalescent phases of COVID-19 were provided by collaborators in the United States, Italy and Spain. The material from the prospective study consisted of cDNA or gDNA derived from T cells, B-cell-depleted T cells, or PBMCs. Subjects who had been exposed to COVID-19, were actively infected with it, or had recovered from it provided the deeply sampled blood TCRbeta repertoires that made up the dataset. The repertoires were released in a freely available public database intended as a resource for research on the immune response to SARS-CoV-2. Samples came from the ongoing ImmuneRACE study (first 160 participants) plus 1,254 subjects from 6 global collaborators. Nearly every sample came with metadata listing a de-identified subject ID, COVID-19 status, age in years and sex. HLA class I and class II types, where available, came from metadata supplied by the sample provider rather than from assay-based typing. Points the paper makes about the study in general: How much clinical and demographic metadata was included differed by source and by participant, and the metadata was provided uncurated.

TCRbeta CDR3 regions were amplified from genomic DNA by means of the immunoSEQ Assay, a bias-controlled multiplex PCR. The authors' analysis ran thus. The number of nucleated cells in each sample was estimated by amplification of reference gene primers within the assay. To quantify the absolute abundance of each unique TCRbeta CDR3 rearrangement, sequence reads were collapsed and filtered. Productive Simpson clonality was computed per sample as the square root of Simpson's diversity index over productive rearrangements. The clones in this table, taken by TCRdb from immuneACCESS, are in-frame only. Not every clone is retained; where verified, under half of the shortfall comes from an unresolved V gene, and the cause of the rest is unknown. V, J and clone size are taken as reported in that table, and D and trimming were inferred from the DNA itself. This sample comprises 150,000 or so clones, nearly 80% of them detected only once. The top ten constitute under 2% of the sample.

Between the V and J ends, shortened by 3 bases and 0 bases respectively, the junction contains 11 bases. The CDR3 starts with the cysteine, ends with the phenylalanine, and has 15 residues. Here the CDR3 DNA is all that survives: 45 bases in frame from base 1. The germline V gene sets CDR1 to KGHSH and CDR2 to LQKENI. Whole blood was collected in K2EDTA tubes by collaborating institutions according to the institutions' own protocols. Collaborator samples were shipped for TCRbeta analysis as frozen whole blood, isolated PBMCs, or DNA extracted from either sample type. Comment on this clone: Its antigen remains undetermined. It has no much larger one-base neighbor in the sample; base qualities were not kept.

The clonotype was recovered from a man aged 80 or over with acute or convalescent COVID-19. The V gene is TRBV18 and the J gene is TRBJ1-1; the D gene is perhaps TRBD1, on 5 matching bases. Sequencing input: peripheral blood. Here is the DNA: TGTGCCAGCTCACCTCAACAGGAGCTGAACACTGAAGCTTTCTTT. Protein translation: CASSPQQELNTEAFF.